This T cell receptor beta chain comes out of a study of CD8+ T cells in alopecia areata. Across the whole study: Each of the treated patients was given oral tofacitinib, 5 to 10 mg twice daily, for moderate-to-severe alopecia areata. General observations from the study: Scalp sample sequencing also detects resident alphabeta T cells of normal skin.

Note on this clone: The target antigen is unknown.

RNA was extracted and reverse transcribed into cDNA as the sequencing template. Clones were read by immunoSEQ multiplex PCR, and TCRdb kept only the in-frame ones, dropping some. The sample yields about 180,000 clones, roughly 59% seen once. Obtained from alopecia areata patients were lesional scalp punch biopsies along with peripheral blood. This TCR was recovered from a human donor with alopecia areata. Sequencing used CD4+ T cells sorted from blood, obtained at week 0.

The CDR3 loop is CASSQDIVSTDTQYF. For the CDR3, the DNA is TGCGCCAGCAGCCAAGATATTGTTAGCACAGATACGCAGTATTTT. V gene TRBV4-3 combines with J gene TRBJ2-3; D not resolved. CDR3 length equals 15 residues. Germline V CDR1 and CDR2: LGHNA, YSLEER. V was trimmed by 0 bases and J by 0 bases, leaving 7 bases between them.